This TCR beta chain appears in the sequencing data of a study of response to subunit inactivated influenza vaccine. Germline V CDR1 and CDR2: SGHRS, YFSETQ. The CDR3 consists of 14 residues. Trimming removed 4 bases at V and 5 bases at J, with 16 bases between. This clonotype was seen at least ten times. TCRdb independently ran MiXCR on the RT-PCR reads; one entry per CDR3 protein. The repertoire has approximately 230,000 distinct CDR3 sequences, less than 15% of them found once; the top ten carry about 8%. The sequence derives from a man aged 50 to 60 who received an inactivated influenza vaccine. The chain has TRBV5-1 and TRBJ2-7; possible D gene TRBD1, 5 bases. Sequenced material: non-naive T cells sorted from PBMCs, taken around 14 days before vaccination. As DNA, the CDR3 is TGCGCCAGCAGCCCAGGACAATTTGGGGACGAGCAGTACTTC. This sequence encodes CASSPGQFGDEQYF.